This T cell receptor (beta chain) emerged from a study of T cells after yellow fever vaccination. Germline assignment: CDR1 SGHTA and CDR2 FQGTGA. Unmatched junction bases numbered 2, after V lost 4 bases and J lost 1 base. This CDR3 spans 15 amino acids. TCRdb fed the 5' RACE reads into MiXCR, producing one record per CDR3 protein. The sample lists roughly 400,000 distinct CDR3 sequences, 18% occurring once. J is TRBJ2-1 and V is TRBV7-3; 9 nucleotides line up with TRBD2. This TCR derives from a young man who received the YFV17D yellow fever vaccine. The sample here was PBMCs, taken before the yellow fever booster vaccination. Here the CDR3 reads CASSSAGGSYNEQFF. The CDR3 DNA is TGTGCCAGCAGCTCAGCGGGGGGATCCTACAATGAGCAGTTCTTC.